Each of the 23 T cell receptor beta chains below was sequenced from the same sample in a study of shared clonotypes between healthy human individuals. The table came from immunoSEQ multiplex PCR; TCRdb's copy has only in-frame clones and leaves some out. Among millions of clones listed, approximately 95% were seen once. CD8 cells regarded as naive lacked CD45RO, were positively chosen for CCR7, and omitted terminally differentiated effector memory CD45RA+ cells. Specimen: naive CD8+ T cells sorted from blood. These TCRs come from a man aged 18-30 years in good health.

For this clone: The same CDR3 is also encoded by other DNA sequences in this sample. CDR3 residues: CASSLSPVYEQYF. The CDR3 DNA is TGTGCCAGCAGTTTATCGCCCGTCTACGAGCAGTACTTC. The chain carries TRBV27 and TRBJ2-7; the D is unclear. This CDR3 contains 13 residues. The germline V and J ends were trimmed by 0 bases and 3 bases, with 6 bases remaining between them. The germline V gene has CDR1 MNHEY and CDR2 SMNVEV (reference sequence).

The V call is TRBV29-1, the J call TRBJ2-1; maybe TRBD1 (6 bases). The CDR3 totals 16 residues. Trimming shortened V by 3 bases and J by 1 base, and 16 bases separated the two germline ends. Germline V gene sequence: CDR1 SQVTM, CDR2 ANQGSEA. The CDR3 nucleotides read TGCAGCGTTGAGTCAGGGGACCACGCTTCCTACAATGAGCAGTTCTTC. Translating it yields CSVESGDHASYNEQFF.

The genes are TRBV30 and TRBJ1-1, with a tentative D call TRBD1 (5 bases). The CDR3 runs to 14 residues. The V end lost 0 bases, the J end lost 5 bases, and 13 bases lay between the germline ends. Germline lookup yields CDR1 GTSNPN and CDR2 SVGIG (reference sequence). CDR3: CAWSVQGVGTEAFF. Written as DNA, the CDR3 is TGTGCCTGGAGTGTTCAGGGTGTGGGAACTGAAGCTTTCTTT.

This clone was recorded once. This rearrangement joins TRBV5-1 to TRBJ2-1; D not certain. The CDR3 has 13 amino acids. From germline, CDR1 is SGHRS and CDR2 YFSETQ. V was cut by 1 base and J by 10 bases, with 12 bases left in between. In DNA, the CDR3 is TGCGCCAGCAGCTTGTGGGCCATGGACGAGCAGTTCTTC. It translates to CASSLWAMDEQFF.

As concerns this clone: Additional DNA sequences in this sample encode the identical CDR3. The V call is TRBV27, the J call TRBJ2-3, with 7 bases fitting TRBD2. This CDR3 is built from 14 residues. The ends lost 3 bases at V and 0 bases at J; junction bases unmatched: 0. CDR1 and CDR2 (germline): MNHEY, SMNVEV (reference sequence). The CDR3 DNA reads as TGTGCCAGCAGTTTGGGAGGGAGCACAGATACGCAGTATTTT. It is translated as CASSLGGSTDTQYF.

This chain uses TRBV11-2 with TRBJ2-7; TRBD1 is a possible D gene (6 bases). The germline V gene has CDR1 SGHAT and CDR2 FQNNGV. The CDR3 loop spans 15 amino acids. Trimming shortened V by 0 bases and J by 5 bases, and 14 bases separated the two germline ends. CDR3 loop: CASSLDPAGVNEQYF. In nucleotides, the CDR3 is TGTGCCAGCAGCTTAGATCCTGCAGGGGTGAACGAGCAGTACTTC. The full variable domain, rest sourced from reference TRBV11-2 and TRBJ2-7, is EAGVAQSPRYKIIEKRQSVAFWCNPISGHATLYWYQQILGQGPKLLIQFQNNGVVDDSQLPKDRFSAERLKGVDSTLKIQPAKLEDSAVYLCASSLDPAGVNEQYFGPGTRLTVT.

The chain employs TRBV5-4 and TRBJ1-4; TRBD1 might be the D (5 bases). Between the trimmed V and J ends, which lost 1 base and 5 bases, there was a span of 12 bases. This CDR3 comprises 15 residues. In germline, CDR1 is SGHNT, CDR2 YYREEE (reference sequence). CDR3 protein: CASSLFQGINEKLFF. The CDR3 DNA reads TGTGCCAGCAGCTTGTTTCAGGGCATCAATGAAAAACTGTTTTTT.

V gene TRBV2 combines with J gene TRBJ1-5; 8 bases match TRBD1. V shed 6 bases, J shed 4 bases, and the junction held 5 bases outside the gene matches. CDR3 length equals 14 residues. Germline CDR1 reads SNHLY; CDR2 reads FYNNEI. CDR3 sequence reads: CASRDGQGNQPQHF. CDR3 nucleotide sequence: TGTGCCAGCAGGGATGGACAGGGAAATCAGCCCCAGCATTTT.

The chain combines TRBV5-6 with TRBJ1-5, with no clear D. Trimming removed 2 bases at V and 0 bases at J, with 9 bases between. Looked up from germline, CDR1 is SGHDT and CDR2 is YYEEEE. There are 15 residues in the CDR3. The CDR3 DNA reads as TGTGCCAGCAGCTTAGGGCAAGATAGCAATCAGCCCCAGCATTTT. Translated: CASSLGQDSNQPQHF.

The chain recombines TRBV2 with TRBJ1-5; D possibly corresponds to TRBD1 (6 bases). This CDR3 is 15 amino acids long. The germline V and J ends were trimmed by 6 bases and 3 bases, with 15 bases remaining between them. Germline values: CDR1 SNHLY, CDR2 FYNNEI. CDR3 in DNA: TGTGCCAGCAGGGGGGCTACAGGCCCCAATCAGCCCCAGCATTTT. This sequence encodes CASRGATGPNQPQHF.

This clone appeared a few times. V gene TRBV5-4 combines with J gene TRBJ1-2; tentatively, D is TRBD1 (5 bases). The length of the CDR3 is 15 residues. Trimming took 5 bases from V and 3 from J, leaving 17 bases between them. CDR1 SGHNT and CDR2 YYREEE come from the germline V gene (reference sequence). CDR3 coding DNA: TGTGCCAGCAGTTTCAGCGGGACGCCGGACTATGGCTACACCTTC. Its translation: CASSFSGTPDYGYTF.

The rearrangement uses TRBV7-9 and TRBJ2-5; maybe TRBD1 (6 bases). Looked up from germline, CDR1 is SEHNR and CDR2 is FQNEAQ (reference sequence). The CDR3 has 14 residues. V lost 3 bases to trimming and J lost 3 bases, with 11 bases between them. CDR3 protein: CASSFRDMEETQYF. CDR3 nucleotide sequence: TGTGCCAGCAGCTTCCGGGACATGGAAGAGACCCAGTACTTC.

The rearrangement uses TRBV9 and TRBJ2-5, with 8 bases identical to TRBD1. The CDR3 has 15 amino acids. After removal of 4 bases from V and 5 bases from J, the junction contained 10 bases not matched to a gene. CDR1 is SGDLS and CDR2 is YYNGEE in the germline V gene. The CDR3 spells CASSPTAGGGETQYF. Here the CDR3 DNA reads TGTGCCAGCAGCCCTACCGCAGGGGGCGGGGAGACCCAGTACTTC.

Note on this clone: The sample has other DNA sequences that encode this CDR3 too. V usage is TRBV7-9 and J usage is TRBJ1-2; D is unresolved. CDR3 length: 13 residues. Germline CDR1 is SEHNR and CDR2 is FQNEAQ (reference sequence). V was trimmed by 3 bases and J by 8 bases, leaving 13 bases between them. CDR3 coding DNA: TGTGCCAGCAGCTTGGGCGACTCGGGCGGCTACACCTTC. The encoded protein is CASSLGDSGGYTF.

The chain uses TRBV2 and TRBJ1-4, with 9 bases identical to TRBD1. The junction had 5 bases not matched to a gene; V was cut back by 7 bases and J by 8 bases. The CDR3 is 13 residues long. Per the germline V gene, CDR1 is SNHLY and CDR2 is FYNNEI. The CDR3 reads CASTDRGNEKLFF. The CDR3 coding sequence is TGTGCCAGCACAGACAGGGGGAACGAAAAACTGTTTTTT.

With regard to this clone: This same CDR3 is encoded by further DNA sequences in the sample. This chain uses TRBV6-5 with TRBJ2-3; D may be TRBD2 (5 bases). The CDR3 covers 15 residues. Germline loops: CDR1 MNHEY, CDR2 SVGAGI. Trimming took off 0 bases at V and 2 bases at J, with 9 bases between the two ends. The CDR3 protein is CASSYSGGSTDTQYF. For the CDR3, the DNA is TGTGCCAGCAGTTACTCGGGCGGGTCCACAGATACGCAGTATTTT.

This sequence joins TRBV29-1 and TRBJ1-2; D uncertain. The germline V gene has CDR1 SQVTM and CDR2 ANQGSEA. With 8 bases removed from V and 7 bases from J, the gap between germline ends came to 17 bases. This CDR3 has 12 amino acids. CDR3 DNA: TGCAGCCCATGGGAGCTAAATCGTGGCTACACCTTC. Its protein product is CSPWELNRGYTF.

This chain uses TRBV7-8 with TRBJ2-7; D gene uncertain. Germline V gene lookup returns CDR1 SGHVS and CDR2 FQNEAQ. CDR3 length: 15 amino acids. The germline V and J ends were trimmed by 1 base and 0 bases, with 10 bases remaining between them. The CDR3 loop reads CASSLEPSSSYEQYF. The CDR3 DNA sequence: TGTGCCAGCAGCTTAGAGCCCAGTAGCTCCTACGAGCAGTACTTC.

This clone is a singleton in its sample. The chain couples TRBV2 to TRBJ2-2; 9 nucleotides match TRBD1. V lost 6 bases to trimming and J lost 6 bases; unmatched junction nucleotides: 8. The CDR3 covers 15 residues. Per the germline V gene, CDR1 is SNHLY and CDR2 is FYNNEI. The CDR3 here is CASSAGQGIAGELFF. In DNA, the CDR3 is TGTGCCAGCAGCGCCGGACAGGGGATTGCCGGGGAGCTGTTTTTT.

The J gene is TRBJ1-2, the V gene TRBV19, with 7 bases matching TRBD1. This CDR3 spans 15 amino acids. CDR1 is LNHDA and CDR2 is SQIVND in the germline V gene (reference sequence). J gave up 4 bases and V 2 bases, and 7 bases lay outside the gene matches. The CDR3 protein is CASSIKGQHGYGYTF. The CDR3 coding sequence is TGTGCCAGTAGTATAAAGGGACAGCACGGCTATGGCTACACCTTC.

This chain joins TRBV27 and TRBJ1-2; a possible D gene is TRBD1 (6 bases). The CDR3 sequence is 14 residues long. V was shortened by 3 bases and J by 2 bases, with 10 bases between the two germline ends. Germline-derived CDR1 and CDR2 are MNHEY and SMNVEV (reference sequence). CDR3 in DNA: TGTGCCAGCAGTTTCGTGGGGGCGAACTATGGCTACACCTTC. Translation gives CASSFVGANYGYTF.

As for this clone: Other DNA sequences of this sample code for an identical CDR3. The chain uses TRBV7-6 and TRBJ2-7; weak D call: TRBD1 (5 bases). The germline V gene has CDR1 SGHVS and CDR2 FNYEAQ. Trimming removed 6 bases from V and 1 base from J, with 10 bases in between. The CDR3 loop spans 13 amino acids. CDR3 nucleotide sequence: TGTGCCAGCAGTCTAGGGGAATCCTACGAGCAGTACTTC. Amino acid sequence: CASSLGESYEQYF. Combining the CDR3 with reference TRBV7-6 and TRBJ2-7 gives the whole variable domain GAGVSQSPRYKVTKRGQDVALRCDPISGHVSLYWYRQALGQGPEFLTYFNYEAQQDKSGLPNDRFSAERPEGSISTLTIQRTEQRDSAMYRCASSLGESYEQYFGPGTRLTVT.

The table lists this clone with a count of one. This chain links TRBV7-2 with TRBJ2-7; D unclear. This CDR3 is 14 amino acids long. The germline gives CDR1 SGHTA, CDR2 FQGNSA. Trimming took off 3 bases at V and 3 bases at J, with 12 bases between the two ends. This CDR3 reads CASSFSLPNYEQYF. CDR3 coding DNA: TGTGCCAGCAGCTTCTCTCTGCCGAACTACGAGCAGTACTTC.